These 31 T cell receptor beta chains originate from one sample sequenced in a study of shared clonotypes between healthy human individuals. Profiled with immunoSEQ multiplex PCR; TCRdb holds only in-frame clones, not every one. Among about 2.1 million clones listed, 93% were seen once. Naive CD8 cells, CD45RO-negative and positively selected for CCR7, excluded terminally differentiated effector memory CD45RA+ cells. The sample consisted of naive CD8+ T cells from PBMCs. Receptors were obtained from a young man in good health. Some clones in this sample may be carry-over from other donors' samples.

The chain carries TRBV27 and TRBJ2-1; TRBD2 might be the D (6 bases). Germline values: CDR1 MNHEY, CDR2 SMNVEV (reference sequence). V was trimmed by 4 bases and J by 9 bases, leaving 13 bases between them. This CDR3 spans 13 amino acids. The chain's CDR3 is CASSSSTSSEQFF. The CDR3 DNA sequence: TGTGCCAGCAGTTCAAGCACTAGCTCTGAGCAGTTCTTC.

CDR3 DNA sequence: TGTGCCAGCAGTTACTCGGACAGGGGGCTTACCGGGGAGCTGTTTTTT. Its protein product is CASSYSDRGLTGELFF. The chain carries TRBV6-5 and TRBJ2-2, with 11 bases identical to TRBD1. Per the germline V gene, CDR1 is MNHEY and CDR2 is SVGAGI. This CDR3 comprises 16 residues. V gave up 0 bases and J gave up 5 bases; unmatched junction bases: 2.

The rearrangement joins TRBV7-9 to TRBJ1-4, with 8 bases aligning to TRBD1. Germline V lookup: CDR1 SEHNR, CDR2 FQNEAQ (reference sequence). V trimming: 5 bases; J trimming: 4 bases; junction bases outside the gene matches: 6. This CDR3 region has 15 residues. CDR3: CASSPGQDSNEKLFF. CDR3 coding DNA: TGTGCCAGCAGCCCGGGACAGGATAGTAATGAAAAACTGTTTTTT.

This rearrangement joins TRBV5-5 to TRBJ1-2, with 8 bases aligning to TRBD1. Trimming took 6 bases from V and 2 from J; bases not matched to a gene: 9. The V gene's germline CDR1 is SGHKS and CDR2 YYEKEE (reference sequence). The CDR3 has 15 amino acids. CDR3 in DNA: TGTGCCAGCACCCGATCAGGGGGCGACAACTATGGCTACACCTTC. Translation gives CASTRSGGDNYGYTF.

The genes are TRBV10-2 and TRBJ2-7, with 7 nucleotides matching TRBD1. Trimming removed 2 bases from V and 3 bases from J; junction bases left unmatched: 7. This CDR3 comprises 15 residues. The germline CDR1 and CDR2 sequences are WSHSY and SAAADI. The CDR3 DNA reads TGCGCCAGCAGTGAGAGGGACAGCGGTGGCTACGAGCAGTACTTC. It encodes CASSERDSGGYEQYF.

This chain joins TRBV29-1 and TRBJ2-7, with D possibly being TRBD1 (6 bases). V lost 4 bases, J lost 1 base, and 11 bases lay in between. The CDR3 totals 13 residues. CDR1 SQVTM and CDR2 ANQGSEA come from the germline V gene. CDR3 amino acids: CSVVDRKSYEQYF. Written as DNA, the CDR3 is TGCAGCGTTGTCGACAGGAAATCCTACGAGCAGTACTTC.

The CDR3 loop is CASSLAAGWDKNIQYF. The CDR3 DNA sequence: TGTGCCAGCAGCTTGGCGGCGGGATGGGACAAAAACATTCAGTACTTC. J is TRBJ2-4 and V is TRBV5-6; D is perhaps TRBD2 (6 bases). This CDR3 has 16 amino acids. Germline V lookup: CDR1 SGHDT, CDR2 YYEEEE. V was cut by 0 bases and J by 3 bases, with 13 bases left in between.

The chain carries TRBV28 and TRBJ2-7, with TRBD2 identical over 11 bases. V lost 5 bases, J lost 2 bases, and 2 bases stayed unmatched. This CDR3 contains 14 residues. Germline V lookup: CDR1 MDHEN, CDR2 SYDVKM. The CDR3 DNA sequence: TGTGCCAGCAGTGGACTAGCGGGCGCCTACGAGCAGTACTTC. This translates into CASSGLAGAYEQYF.

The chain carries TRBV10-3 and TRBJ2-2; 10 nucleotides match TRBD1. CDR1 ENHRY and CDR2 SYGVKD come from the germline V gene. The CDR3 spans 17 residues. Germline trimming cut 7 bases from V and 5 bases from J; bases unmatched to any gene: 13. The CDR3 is CAIKGQGLVSGTGELFF. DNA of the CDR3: TGTGCCATCAAGGGACAGGGGTTGGTATCGGGAACCGGGGAGCTGTTTTTT.

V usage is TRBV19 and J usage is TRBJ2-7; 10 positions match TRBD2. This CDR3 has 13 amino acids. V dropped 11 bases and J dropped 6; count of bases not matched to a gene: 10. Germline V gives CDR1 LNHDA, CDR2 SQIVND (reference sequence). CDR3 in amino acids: CAVGPSGSSEQYF. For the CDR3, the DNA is TGTGCCGTAGGTCCTAGCGGGAGTAGCGAGCAGTACTTC.

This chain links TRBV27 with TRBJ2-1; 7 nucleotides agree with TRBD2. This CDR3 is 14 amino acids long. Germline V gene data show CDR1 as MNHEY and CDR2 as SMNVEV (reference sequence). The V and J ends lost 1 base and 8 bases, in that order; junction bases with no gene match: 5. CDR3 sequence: CASSLFGAGDEQFF. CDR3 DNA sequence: TGTGCCAGCAGTTTATTTGGGGCGGGGGATGAGCAGTTCTTC.

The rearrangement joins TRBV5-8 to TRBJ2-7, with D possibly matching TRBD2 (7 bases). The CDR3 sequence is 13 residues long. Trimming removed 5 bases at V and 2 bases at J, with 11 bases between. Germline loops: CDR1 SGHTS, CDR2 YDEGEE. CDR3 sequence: CASRGGEPYEQYF. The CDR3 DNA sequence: TGTGCCAGCAGAGGGGGGGAACCCTACGAGCAGTACTTC.

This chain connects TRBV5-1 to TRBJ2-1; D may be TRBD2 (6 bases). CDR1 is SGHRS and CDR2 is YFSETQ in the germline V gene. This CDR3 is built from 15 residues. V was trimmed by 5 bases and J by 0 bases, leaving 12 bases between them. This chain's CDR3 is CASRSSESSYNEQFF. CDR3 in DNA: TGCGCCAGCAGATCTAGCGAGAGCTCCTACAATGAGCAGTTCTTC.

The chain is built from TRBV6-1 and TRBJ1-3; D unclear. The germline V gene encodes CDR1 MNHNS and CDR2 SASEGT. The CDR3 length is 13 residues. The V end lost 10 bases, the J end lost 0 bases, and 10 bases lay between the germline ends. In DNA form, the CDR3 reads TGTGCCACCGGACCGAACTCTGGAAACACCATATATTTT. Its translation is CATGPNSGNTIYF.

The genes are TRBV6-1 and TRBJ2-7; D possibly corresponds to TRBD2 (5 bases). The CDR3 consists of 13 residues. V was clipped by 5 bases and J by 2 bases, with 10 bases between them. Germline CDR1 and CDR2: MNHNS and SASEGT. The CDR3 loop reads CASSHSAPYEQYF. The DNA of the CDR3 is TGTGCCAGCAGTCATAGCGCTCCCTACGAGCAGTACTTC.

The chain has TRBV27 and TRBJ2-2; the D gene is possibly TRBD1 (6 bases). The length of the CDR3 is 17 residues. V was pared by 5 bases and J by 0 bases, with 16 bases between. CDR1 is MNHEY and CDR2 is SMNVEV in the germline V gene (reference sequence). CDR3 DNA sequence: TGTGCCAGCAGTCCCCGTCGGACAGCCCCGAACACCGGGGAGCTGTTTTTT. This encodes CASSPRRTAPNTGELFF.

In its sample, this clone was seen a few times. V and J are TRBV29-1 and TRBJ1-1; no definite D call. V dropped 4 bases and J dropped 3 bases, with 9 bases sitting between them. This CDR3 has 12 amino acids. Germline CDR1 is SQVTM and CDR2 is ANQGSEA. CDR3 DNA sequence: TGCAGCGTTGTCGGGCCGTACACTGAAGCTTTCTTT. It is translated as CSVVGPYTEAFF.

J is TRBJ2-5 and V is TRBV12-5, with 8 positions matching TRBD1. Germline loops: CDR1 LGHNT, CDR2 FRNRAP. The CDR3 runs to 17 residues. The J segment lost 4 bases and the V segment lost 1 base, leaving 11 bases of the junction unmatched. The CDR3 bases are TGTGCTAGTGGTTTGGCCTCAGGACAGGGATTGGGAGAGACCCAGTACTTC. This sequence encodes CASGLASGQGLGETQYF.

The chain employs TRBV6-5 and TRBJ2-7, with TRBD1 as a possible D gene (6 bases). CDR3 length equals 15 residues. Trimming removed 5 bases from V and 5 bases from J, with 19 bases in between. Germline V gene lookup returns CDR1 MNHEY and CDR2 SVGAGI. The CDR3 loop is CASSIRTVGTHEQYF. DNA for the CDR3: TGTGCCAGCAGTATACGGACAGTTGGAACCCACGAGCAGTACTTC.

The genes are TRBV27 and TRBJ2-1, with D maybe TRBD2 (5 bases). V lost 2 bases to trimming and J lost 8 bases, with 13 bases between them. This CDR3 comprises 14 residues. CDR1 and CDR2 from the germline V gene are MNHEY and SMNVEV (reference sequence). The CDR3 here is CASSLRSGFYEQFF. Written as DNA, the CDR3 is TGTGCCAGCAGTTTAAGGTCGGGGTTCTATGAGCAGTTCTTC.

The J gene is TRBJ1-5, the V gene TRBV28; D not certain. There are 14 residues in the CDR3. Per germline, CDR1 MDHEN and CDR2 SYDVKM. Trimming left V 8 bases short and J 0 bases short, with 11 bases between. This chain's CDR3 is CASRQTNSNQPQHF. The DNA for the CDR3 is TGTGCCAGCCGTCAGACAAATAGCAATCAGCCCCAGCATTTT. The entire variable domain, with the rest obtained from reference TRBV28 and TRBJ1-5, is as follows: DVKVTQSSRYLVKRTGEKVFLECVQDMDHENMFWYRQDPGLGLRLIYFSYDVKMKEKGDIPEGYSVSREKKERFSLILESASTNQTSMYLCASRQTNSNQPQHFGDGTRLSIL.

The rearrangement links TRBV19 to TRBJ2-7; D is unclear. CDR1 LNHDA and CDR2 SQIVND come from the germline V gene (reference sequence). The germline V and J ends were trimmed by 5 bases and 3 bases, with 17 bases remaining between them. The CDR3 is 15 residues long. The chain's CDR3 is CASSFGQKSYYEQYF. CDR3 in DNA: TGTGCCAGTAGTTTTGGGCAGAAGAGTTACTACGAGCAGTACTTC.

The CDR3 nucleotides are TGTGCCAGCTCACGCCGGGACAGGGCCTACAATGAGCAGTTCTTC. Amino acids: CASSRRDRAYNEQFF. This chain links TRBV18 with TRBJ2-1; 9 bases are shared with TRBD1. This CDR3 region has 15 residues. J lost 2 bases, V lost 4 bases, and 3 bases had no gene match. Germline lookup yields CDR1 KGHSH and CDR2 LQKENI.

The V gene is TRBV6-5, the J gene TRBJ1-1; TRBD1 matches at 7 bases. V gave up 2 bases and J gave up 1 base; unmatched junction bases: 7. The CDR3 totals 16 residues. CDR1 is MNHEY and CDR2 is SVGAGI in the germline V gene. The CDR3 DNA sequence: TGTGCCAGCAGTTACACACGACAGGGCCCGAACACTGAAGCTTTCTTT. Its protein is CASSYTRQGPNTEAFF.

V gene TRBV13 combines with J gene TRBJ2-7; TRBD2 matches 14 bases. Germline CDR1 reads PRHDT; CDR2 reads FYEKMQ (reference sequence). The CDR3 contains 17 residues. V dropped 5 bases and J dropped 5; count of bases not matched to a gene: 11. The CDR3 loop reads CASSPRLAGGPQNEQYF. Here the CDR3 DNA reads TGTGCCAGCAGCCCAAGACTAGCGGGAGGGCCCCAGAACGAGCAGTACTTC.

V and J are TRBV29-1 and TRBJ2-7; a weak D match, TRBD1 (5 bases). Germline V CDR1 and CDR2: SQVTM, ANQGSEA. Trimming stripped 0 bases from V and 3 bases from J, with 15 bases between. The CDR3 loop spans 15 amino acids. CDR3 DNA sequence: TGCAGCGTTGAAGATGGTGGACACCTCTTCTACGAGCAGTACTTC. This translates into CSVEDGGHLFYEQYF.

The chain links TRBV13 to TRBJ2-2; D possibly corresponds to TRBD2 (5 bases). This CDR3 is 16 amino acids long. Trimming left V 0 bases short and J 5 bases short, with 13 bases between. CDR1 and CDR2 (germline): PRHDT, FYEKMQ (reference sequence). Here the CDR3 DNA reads TGTGCCAGCAGCTTAGGCTTGGGGAGAGAAACCGGGGAGCTGTTTTTT. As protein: CASSLGLGRETGELFF.

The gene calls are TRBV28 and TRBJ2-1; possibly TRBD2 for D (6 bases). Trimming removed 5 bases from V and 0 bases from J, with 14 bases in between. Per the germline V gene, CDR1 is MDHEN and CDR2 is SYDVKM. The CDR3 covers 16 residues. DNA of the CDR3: TGTGCCAGCAGTAATATAGCGGACCGCTCCTACAATGAGCAGTTCTTC. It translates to CASSNIADRSYNEQFF.

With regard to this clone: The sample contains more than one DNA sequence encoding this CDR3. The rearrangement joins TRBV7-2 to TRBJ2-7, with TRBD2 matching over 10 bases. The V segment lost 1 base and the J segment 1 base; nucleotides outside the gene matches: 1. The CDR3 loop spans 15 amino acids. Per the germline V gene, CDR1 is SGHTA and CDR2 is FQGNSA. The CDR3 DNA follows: TGTGCCAGCAGCTTAGGACTAGCGGGTTCCTACGAGCAGTACTTC. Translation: CASSLGLAGSYEQYF.

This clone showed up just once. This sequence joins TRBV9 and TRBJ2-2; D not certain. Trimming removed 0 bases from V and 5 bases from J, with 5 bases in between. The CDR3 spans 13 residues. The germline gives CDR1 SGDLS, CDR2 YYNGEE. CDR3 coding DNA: TGTGCCAGCAGCGTAGTGCGGACCGGGGAGCTGTTTTTT. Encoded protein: CASSVVRTGELFF.

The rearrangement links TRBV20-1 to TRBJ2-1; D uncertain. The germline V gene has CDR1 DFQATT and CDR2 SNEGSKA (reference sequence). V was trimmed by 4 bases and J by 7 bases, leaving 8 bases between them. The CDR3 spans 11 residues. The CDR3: CSATSMNEQFF. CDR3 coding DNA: TGCAGTGCTACCTCTATGAATGAGCAGTTCTTC.